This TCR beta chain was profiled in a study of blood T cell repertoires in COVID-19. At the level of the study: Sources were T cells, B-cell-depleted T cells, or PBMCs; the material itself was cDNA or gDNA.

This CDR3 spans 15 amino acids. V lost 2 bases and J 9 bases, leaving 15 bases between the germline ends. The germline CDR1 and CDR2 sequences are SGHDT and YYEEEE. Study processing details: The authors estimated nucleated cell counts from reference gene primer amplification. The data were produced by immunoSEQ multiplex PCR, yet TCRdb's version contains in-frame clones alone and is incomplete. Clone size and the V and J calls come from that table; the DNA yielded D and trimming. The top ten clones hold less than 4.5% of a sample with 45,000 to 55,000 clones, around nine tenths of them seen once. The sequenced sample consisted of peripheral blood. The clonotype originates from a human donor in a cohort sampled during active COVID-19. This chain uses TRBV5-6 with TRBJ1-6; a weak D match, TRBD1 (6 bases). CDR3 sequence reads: CASSLGLAQGSPLHF. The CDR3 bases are TGTGCCAGCAGCTTAGGGCTGGCACAGGGTTCACCCCTCCACTTT. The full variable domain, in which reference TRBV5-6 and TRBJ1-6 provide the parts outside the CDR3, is DAGVTQSPTHLIKTRGQQVTLRCSPKSGHDTVSWYQQALGQGPQFIFQYYEEEERQRGNFPDRFSGHQFPNYSSELNVNALLLGDSALYLCASSLGLAQGSPLHFGNGTRLTVT.